The rows below give T cell receptor beta chains drawn from one sample of a study of blood T cells in healthy people across ages. Using its own MiXCR run on the 5' RACE reads, TCRdb lists one record per CDR3 protein. The top ten clones hold less than 3.5% of a sample with some 850,000 distinct CDR3 sequences, roughly 26% of them seen once. These same records also appear under a second study, on T cells of mothers and their children.

Sequenced material: blood. The receptors derive from a boy between 10 and 17 years old in good health. The CDR3 runs from the conserved cysteine through the conserved F or W. The D gene is left open where the match is weak. Rows may omit the clone size; those that give it use once, few, many or a size class.

j_gene: TRBJ2-7
d_gene: NA
v_gene: TRBV6-6
abundance: NA
CDR3aa: CASRGKTYEQYF
CDR3nt: TGTGCCAGCAGGGGAAAAACCTACGAGCAGTACTTC

j_gene: TRBJ2-5
d_gene: TRBD2
v_gene: TRBV9
abundance: few
CDR3aa: CASSETSGGPQETQYF
CDR3nt: TGTGCCAGCAGCGAGACTAGCGGGGGGCCTCAAGAGACCCAGTACTTC

j_gene: TRBJ2-7
d_gene: NA
v_gene: TRBV10-2
abundance: NA
CDR3aa: CASSEKRGTCEQYF
CDR3nt: TGCGCCAGCAGTGAAAAACGAGGAACCTGCGAGCAGTACTTC

j_gene: TRBJ2-5
d_gene: TRBD2
v_gene: TRBV3-1
abundance: NA
CDR3aa: CASSQPILAGGPRQETQYF
CDR3nt: TGTGCCAGCAGCCAACCCATACTAGCGGGGGGCCCAAGACAAGAGACCCAGTACTTC

j_gene: TRBJ1-1
d_gene: NA
v_gene: TRBV12-3/TRBV12-4
abundance: few
CDR3aa: CASEAGNTEAFF
CDR3nt: TGTGCCAGCGAGGCAGGGAACACTGAAGCTTTCTTT

j_gene: TRBJ2-7
d_gene: NA
v_gene: TRBV13
abundance: many
CDR3aa: CASSARDRSSYEQYF
CDR3nt: TGTGCCAGCAGCGCCCGGGACCGGAGCTCCTACGAGCAGTACTTC

j_gene: TRBJ1-1
d_gene: NA
v_gene: TRBV30
abundance: NA
CDR3aa: CAWSTRRDTEAFF
CDR3nt: TGTGCCTGGAGTACGAGGAGGGACACTGAAGCTTTCTTT

j_gene: TRBJ2-2
d_gene: NA
v_gene: TRBV3-1
abundance: NA
CDR3aa: CASSQRDWIGELFF
CDR3nt: TGTGCCAGCAGCCAGCGGGACTGGATCGGGGAGCTGTTTTTT

j_gene: TRBJ2-5
d_gene: TRBD2
v_gene: TRBV7-8
abundance: few
CDR3aa: CASSFAGTTRETQYF
CDR3nt: TGTGCCAGCAGCTTCGCCGGGACTACGCGAGAGACCCAGTACTTC

j_gene: TRBJ2-3
d_gene: NA
v_gene: TRBV12-3/TRBV12-4
abundance: NA
CDR3aa: CASIQPPDTQYF
CDR3nt: TGTGCCAGCATACAGCCCCCAGATACGCAGTATTTT

j_gene: TRBJ2-5
d_gene: TRBD2
v_gene: TRBV7-8
abundance: NA
CDR3aa: CASTARLAGETQYF
CDR3nt: TGTGCCAGCACCGCGCGACTAGCCGGAGAGACCCAGTACTTC

j_gene: TRBJ2-7
d_gene: TRBD1
v_gene: TRBV9
abundance: many
CDR3aa: CASSVEGTAYEQYF
CDR3nt: TGTGCCAGCAGCGTAGAAGGGACAGCGTACGAGCAGTACTTC

j_gene: TRBJ2-7
d_gene: NA
v_gene: TRBV4-2
abundance: NA
CDR3aa: CASSPGTLDYYEQYF
CDR3nt: TGTGCCAGCAGCCCCGGGACTCTCGATTACTACGAGCAGTACTTC

j_gene: TRBJ2-5
d_gene: TRBD2
v_gene: TRBV2
abundance: NA
CDR3aa: CASSPALAGKETQYF
CDR3nt: TGTGCCAGCAGTCCGGCCCTAGCGGGGAAAGAGACCCAGTACTTC

j_gene: TRBJ2-5
d_gene: NA
v_gene: TRBV20-1
abundance: NA
CDR3aa: CSARGPGYQETQYF
CDR3nt: TGCAGTGCTAGAGGACCGGGGTACCAAGAGACCCAGTACTTC

j_gene: TRBJ2-5
d_gene: TRBD1
v_gene: TRBV12-3/TRBV12-4
abundance: NA
CDR3aa: CAGSLSRGLKTQYF
CDR3nt: TGTGCCGGCAGTTTATCGAGGGGGCTGAAGACCCAGTACTTC

j_gene: TRBJ2-7
d_gene: TRBD1
v_gene: TRBV6-2/TRBV6-3
abundance: few
CDR3aa: CASSASGTGGNEQYF
CDR3nt: TGTGCCAGCAGTGCGTCCGGGACAGGGGGTAACGAGCAGTACTTC

j_gene: TRBJ2-7
d_gene: NA
v_gene: TRBV30
abundance: NA
CDR3aa: CAWSDLWEQYF
CDR3nt: TGTGCCTGGAGTGATCTATGGGAGCAGTACTTC

j_gene: TRBJ2-5
d_gene: NA
v_gene: TRBV5-1
abundance: few
CDR3aa: CASSSPGRATKQYF
CDR3nt: TGCGCCAGCAGCTCGCCGGGGCGTGCTACGAAACAGTACTTC

j_gene: TRBJ1-2
d_gene: TRBD1
v_gene: TRBV20-1
abundance: NA
CDR3aa: CSAREGARRANCGYTF
CDR3nt: TGCAGTGCCAGAGAGGGGGCCAGGCGCGCTAACTGTGGCTACACCTTC

j_gene: TRBJ2-5
d_gene: NA
v_gene: TRBV7-9
abundance: NA
CDR3aa: CASSLEGEAETQYF
CDR3nt: TGTGCCAGCAGCTTAGAAGGGGAGGCAGAGACCCAGTACTTC

j_gene: TRBJ2-5
d_gene: NA
v_gene: TRBV6-5
abundance: NA
CDR3aa: CASSTGEAETQYF
CDR3nt: TGTGCCAGCAGTACGGGGGAGGCAGAGACCCAGTACTTC

j_gene: TRBJ2-7
d_gene: NA
v_gene: TRBV18
abundance: few
CDR3aa: CASSPMTLAYEEQYF
CDR3nt: TGTGCCAGCTCACCGATGACATTGGCTTACGAGGAGCAGTACTTC

j_gene: TRBJ2-7
d_gene: TRBD1
v_gene: TRBV5-1
abundance: NA
CDR3aa: CASSLTGAAEQYF
CDR3nt: TGCGCCAGCAGCTTGACAGGGGCGGCCGAGCAGTACTTC

j_gene: TRBJ2-1
d_gene: NA
v_gene: TRBV13
abundance: NA
CDR3aa: CASSLAGPADNEQFF
CDR3nt: TGTGCCAGCAGCTTAGCGGGGCCAGCAGACAATGAGCAGTTCTTC

j_gene: TRBJ2-1
d_gene: NA
v_gene: TRBV7-2
abundance: few
CDR3aa: CASTFSSYNEQFF
CDR3nt: TGTGCCAGCACTTTTAGCTCCTACAATGAGCAGTTCTTC

j_gene: TRBJ1-4
d_gene: NA
v_gene: TRBV6-6
abundance: NA
CDR3aa: CASSYSPRDLNEKLFF
CDR3nt: TGTGCCAGCAGTTATTCGCCCAGGGATTTAAATGAAAAACTGTTTTTT

j_gene: TRBJ2-7
d_gene: TRBD2
v_gene: TRBV5-1
abundance: NA
CDR3aa: CASSSAGVGEQYF
CDR3nt: TGCGCCAGCAGCTCGGCGGGGGTTGGCGAGCAGTACTTC

j_gene: TRBJ2-4
d_gene: TRBD2
v_gene: TRBV5-1
abundance: few
CDR3aa: CASSLTGGEGIQYF
CDR3nt: TGCGCCAGCAGCTTGACGGGGGGAGAGGGCATTCAGTACTTC

j_gene: TRBJ2-7
d_gene: NA
v_gene: TRBV5-1
abundance: few
CDR3aa: CASNPRGFPYEQYF
CDR3nt: TGCGCCAGCAACCCCCGGGGCTTTCCCTACGAGCAGTACTTC

j_gene: TRBJ2-5
d_gene: NA
v_gene: TRBV4-2
abundance: few
CDR3aa: CASSQDPDRQETQYF
CDR3nt: TGTGCCAGCAGCCAAGATCCTGACAGGCAAGAGACCCAGTACTTC

j_gene: TRBJ2-5
d_gene: NA
v_gene: TRBV7-9
abundance: few
CDR3aa: CASSLLDRKETQYF
CDR3nt: TGTGCCAGCAGCTTATTGGACAGAAAAGAGACCCAGTACTTC

j_gene: TRBJ1-2
d_gene: NA
v_gene: TRBV24-1
abundance: NA
CDR3aa: CATSASNRDGADGYTF
CDR3nt: TGTGCCACCAGTGCCTCCAACAGGGACGGGGCAGATGGCTACACCTTC

j_gene: TRBJ1-2
d_gene: NA
v_gene: TRBV20-1
abundance: NA
CDR3aa: CSASPTDEGGYTF
CDR3nt: TGCAGTGCTAGTCCCACCGACGAGGGTGGCTACACCTTC

j_gene: TRBJ1-2
d_gene: NA
v_gene: TRBV29-1
abundance: NA
CDR3aa: CSVERVGLGGYAF
CDR3nt: TGCAGCGTTGAAAGGGTGGGGCTCGGTGGCTACGCCTTC

j_gene: TRBJ2-1
d_gene: NA
v_gene: TRBV20-1
abundance: NA
CDR3aa: CSARGWQNNEQFF
CDR3nt: TGCAGTGCTAGGGGCTGGCAGAACAATGAGCAGTTCTTC

j_gene: TRBJ2-3
d_gene: NA
v_gene: TRBV7-8
abundance: few
CDR3aa: CASSLMALTDTQYF
CDR3nt: TGTGCCAGCAGCTTAATGGCACTCACAGATACGCAGTATTTT

j_gene: TRBJ2-1
d_gene: NA
v_gene: TRBV2
abundance: NA
CDR3aa: CASSDWGAGYNEQFF
CDR3nt: TGTGCCAGCAGTGACTGGGGGGCGGGTTACAATGAGCAGTTCTTC

j_gene: TRBJ2-1
d_gene: NA
v_gene: TRBV11-2
abundance: few
CDR3aa: CASSLDPSTSRTYNEQFF
CDR3nt: TGTGCCAGCAGCTTAGATCCCTCCACTAGCCGGACTTACAATGAGCAGTTCTTC

j_gene: TRBJ2-6
d_gene: TRBD1
v_gene: TRBV3-1
abundance: NA
CDR3aa: CASSPPSQGAAGANVLTF
CDR3nt: TGTGCCAGCAGCCCCCCCTCACAGGGGGCGGCCGGGGCCAACGTCCTGACTTTC